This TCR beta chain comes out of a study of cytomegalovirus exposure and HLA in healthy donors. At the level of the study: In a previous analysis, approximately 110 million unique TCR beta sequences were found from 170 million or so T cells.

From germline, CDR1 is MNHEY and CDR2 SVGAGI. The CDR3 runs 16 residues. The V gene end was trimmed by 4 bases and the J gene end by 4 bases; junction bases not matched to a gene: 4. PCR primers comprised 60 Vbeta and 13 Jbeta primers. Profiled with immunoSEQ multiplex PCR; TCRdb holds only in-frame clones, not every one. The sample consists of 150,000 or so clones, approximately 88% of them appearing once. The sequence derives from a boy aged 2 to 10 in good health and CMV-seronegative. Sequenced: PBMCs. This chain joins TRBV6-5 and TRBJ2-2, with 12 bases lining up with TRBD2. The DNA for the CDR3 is TGTGCCAGCAGTTCGACTAGCGGGAGAGGCACCGGGGAGCTGTTTTTT. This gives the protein CASSSTSGRGTGELFF.